Sequencing of this TCR beta chain was carried out in a study of OX40 agonist ivuxolimab in advanced cancers. Study-wide background: Patients received ivuxolimab, an intravenous treatment, every 2 weeks at 0.01 to 10 mg/kg.

The repertoire was sequenced with immunoSEQ multiplex PCR; TCRdb's copy has only in-frame clones and lacks some. The sample contains about 76,000 clones, roughly 89% of which appear only once. The length of the CDR3 is 15 residues. The specimen comprised CD4+ or CD8+ T cells sorted from blood, sampled in a trial of the OX40 agonist ivuxolimab. The TCR originated in an adult with an advanced solid tumor such as melanoma, head and neck, liver or kidney cancer. The V gene is TRBV21-1, the J gene TRBJ2-7; the DNA was not compared with TRBD1, the D call given in the table. TRBV21-1 is a pseudogene segment. The CDR3 is CASSIPTESSYEQYF. CDR3 nucleotides: TGTGCCAGCAGCATCCCGACAGAGAGCTCCTACGAGCAGTACTTC.